A single T cell receptor (beta chain) is shown here with its context. The antigen is not known. CDR3 and TCR beta VDJ profiling relied on a genomic DNA template. TCRdb re-derived calls from the reads in MiXCR, one entry per CDR3 protein. The data show roughly 180,000 distinct CDR3 sequences, under 70% seen once. The germline V and J ends were trimmed by 4 bases and 8 bases, with 8 bases remaining between them. The CDR3 runs to 12 residues. From germline, CDR1 is MGHDK and CDR2 SYGVNS. These data belong to a study of CD8+CD57+ T cells in acquired aplastic anemia. Overall study context: When averaged, DNA from sorted CD4+ and CD8+ cells came to approximately 3 ug.

The study, taken as a whole, reports: The study found no significant CD8+ Simpson's diversity difference between patients and controls. Researchers report that fewer than 35 CD8+ CDR3 sequences appeared in both patients and controls.

The chain carries TRBV25-1 and TRBJ2-2, with D unclear. This clonotype was obtained from a human donor with severe aplastic anemia or a healthy control (not recorded which). Material: sorted CD4+, CD8+, or CD8+CD57+ T cells (not recorded which) from PBMCs. This CDR3 is CASSGLRGELFF. The CDR3 DNA follows: TGTGCCAGCAGTGGCCTAAGAGGGGAGCTGTTTTTT.